A single T cell receptor beta chain is shown here with its context. Its antigen is unknown. This entry comes from a study of CD8+CD57+ T cells in acquired aplastic anemia. The template used for profiling TCR beta VDJ and CDR3 was genomic DNA. A single record per CDR3 protein comes from TCRdb applying MiXCR to the reads. This table has approximately 270,000 distinct CDR3 sequences, roughly 50% appearing once. Findings and caveats of the study: For CD8+ Simpson's diversity, patients and controls showed no significant difference. It was found that roughly 29 CD8+ CDR3 sequences were shared between patients and controls.

This CDR3 is built from 15 residues. The ends lost 1 base at V and 2 bases at J; junction bases unmatched: 1. Germline values: CDR1 SGDLS, CDR2 YYNGEE. Material for sequencing was sorted CD4+, CD8+, or CD8+CD57+ T cells (not recorded which) from PBMCs. The rearrangement links TRBV9 to TRBJ2-3; TRBD2 matches 10 bases. The source of this sequence is a human donor with severe aplastic anemia or a healthy control (not recorded which). CDR3 sequence reads: CASSVSGGDTDTQYF. CDR3 nucleotide sequence: TGTGCCAGCAGCGTAAGCGGGGGGGACACAGATACGCAGTATTTT.